A selection of T cell receptor beta chains follows, all from one sample in a study of monozygotic twins with inflammatory bowel disease. No DNA is given; TCRdb re-called the 5' RACE reads and lists each CDR3 protein once. The listing records tens of thousands of distinct CDR3 sequences. Sequences were obtained from blood. The receptor source for this set is a human donor with ulcerative colitis or Crohn's disease, or a healthy co-twin of an affected twin (not recorded which). Both conserved end residues are part of each CDR3. The order of the fields is V gene, J gene, CDR3 protein.

TRBV5-1	TRBJ1-1	CASSLASTAEAFF
TRBV6-1	TRBJ1-5	CASSPRGDYSNQPQHF
TRBV7-2	TRBJ1-1	CASSLKQGARTEAFF
TRBV7-9	TRBJ2-3	CASSRLLPADTQYF
TRBV7-9	TRBJ2-7	CASSLVPREQYF
TRBV7-8	TRBJ1-5	CASSFQTGQPQHF
TRBV6-4	TRBJ1-5	CASSKVPFGGSSINQPQHF
TRBV25-1	TRBJ2-1	CASQGIAGGRFQEFF
TRBV20-1	TRBJ2-5	CSASRAQGGTNQETQYF
TRBV5-4	TRBJ2-2	CASSSGQGVYGELFF
TRBV5-1	TRBJ2-2	CASSLPSNVGLAGELFF
TRBV6-5	TRBJ1-6	CASSYSKDSFGSPLHF
TRBV3-1	TRBJ1-5	CASSQMGNQPQHF
TRBV3-1	TRBJ1-2	CASSSLSQDRAYYGYTF
TRBV7-7	TRBJ2-5	CASSAGTTLPETQYF
TRBV7-9	TRBJ2-5	CASSYRQNQETQYF
TRBV10-3	TRBJ2-6	CAIKPAGGTRANVLTF
TRBV6-1	TRBJ2-7	CASSRTLGGARGYEQYF
TRBV12-3/TRBV12-4	TRBJ1-6	CASSPSPGYNSPLHF
TRBV20-1	TRBJ1-1	CSVLRRERGNTEAFF
TRBV18	TRBJ1-2	CASSPTAPADYGYTF
TRBV7-2	TRBJ1-5	CASSLWGVKDQPQHF
TRBV10-3	TRBJ1-4	CAINNRSNEKLFF
TRBV19	TRBJ1-2	CASSPTWTGDYGYTF
TRBV5-1	TRBJ2-5	CASSSTGWRLPETQYF
TRBV18	TRBJ1-4	CASSQPEGWLSTNEKLFF
TRBV7-9	TRBJ2-2	CASSLNRVGELFF
TRBV6-5	TRBJ2-5	CASSYSNQRAPQYF
TRBV7-2	TRBJ1-1	CASSNSPGVIGEAFF
TRBV19	TRBJ2-4	CASSMSGGKNIQYF
TRBV7-3	TRBJ2-1	CASSSLGGYNEQFF
TRBV7-9	TRBJ1-5	CASSLGQNNQPQHF
TRBV2	TRBJ1-2	CASSEDPDRATGYTF
TRBV28	TRBJ1-3	CASILAQGHTIYF
TRBV5-4	TRBJ2-3	CAVTRGTSTDTQYF
TRBV5-1	TRBJ2-2	CASSNLKNTGELFF
TRBV5-1	TRBJ2-7	CASSLEVAYEQYF
TRBV11-2	TRBJ2-5	CASSSGEETQYF
TRBV25-1	TRBJ1-4	CASSDLTDEKLFF
TRBV7-8	TRBJ1-1	CASSLAPGSNTEAFF
TRBV7-8	TRBJ2-1	CASSLIRPGPYNEQFF
TRBV29-1	TRBJ1-1	CSFGQGVTEAFF
TRBV7-9	TRBJ2-5	CASSLGAGDYQETQYF
TRBV7-8	TRBJ2-7	CAGSLSYEQYF
TRBV12-3/TRBV12-4	TRBJ2-7	CASRPRPSEKQYF
TRBV6-1	TRBJ1-1	CASSVLSWNTEAFF
TRBV20-1	TRBJ2-7	CSARWGETHEQYF